In this sample, the clone carrying this T cell receptor (beta chain) turned up many times. The investigators amplified TCR beta CDR3 regions from RNA transcripts. First-round RT-PCR with HTBI primers amplified the TCR CDR3 region. TCRdb re-analysed the multiplex PCR reads in MiXCR, keeping a single row per CDR3 protein. The repertoire has 300,000 to 450,000 distinct CDR3 sequences, 18% of them found once; the top ten carry about 14%. Uncontrolled infections, other autoimmune diseases, pregnancy or lactation led to exclusion of patients. These data come from a study of T cells in Graves' hyperthyroidism and ophthalmopathy. With 5 bases removed from V and 5 bases from J, the gap between germline ends came to 19 bases. Germline-derived CDR1 and CDR2 are MNHEY and SVGAGI. The CDR3 totals 15 residues.

Sequences were obtained from blood. This receptor was obtained from a middle-aged woman with Graves' ophthalmopathy. This chain links TRBV6-5 with TRBJ2-7; possibly TRBD1 for D (6 bases). CDR3 loop: CASSHGTPKVNEQYF. The CDR3 nucleotides read TGTGCCAGCAGTCACGGGACACCGAAAGTCAACGAGCAGTACTTC.